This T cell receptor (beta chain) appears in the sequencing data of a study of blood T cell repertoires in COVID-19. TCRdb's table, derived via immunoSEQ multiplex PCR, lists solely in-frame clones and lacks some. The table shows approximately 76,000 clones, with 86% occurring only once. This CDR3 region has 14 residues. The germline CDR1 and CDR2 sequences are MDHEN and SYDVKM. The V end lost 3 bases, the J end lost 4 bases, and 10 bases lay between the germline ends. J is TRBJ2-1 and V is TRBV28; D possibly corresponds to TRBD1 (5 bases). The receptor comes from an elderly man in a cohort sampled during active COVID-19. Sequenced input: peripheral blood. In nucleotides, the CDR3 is TGTGCCAGCAGTTTGACAGAAAGATACAATGAGCAGTTCTTC. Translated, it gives CASSLTERYNEQFF.